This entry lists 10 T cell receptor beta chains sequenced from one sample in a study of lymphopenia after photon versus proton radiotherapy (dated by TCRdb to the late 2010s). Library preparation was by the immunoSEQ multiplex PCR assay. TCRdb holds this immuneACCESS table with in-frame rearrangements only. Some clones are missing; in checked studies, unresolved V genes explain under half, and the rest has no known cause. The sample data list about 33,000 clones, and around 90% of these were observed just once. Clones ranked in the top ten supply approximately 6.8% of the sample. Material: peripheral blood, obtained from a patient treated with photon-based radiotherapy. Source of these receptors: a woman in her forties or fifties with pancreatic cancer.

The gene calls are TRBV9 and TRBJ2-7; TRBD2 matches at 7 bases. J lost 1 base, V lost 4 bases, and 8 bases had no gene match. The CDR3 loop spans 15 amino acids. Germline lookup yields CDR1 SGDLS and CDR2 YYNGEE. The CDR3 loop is CASSPGSGRSYEQYF. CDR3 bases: TGTGCCAGCAGCCCGGGTAGCGGGCGGTCCTACGAGCAGTACTTC. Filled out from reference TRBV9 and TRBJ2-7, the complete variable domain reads DSGVTQTPKHLITATGQRVTLRCSPRSGDLSVYWYQQSLDQGLQFLIQYYNGEERAKGNILERFSAQQFPDLHSELNLSSLELGDSALYFCASSPGSGRSYEQYFGPGTRLTVT.

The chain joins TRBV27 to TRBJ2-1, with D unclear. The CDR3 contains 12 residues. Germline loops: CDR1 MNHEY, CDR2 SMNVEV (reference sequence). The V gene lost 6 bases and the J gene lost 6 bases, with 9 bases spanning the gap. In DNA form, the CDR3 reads TGTGCCAGCAGAAAGCGACCCAATGAGCAGTTCTTC. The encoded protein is CASRKRPNEQFF.

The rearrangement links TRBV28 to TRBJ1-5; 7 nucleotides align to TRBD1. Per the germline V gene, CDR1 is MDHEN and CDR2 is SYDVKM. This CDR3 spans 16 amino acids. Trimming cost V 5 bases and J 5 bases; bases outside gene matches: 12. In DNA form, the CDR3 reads TGTGCCAGCAGTCTAGAGACAGGGATGGGATATCAGCCCCAGCATTTT. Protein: CASSLETGMGYQPQHF.

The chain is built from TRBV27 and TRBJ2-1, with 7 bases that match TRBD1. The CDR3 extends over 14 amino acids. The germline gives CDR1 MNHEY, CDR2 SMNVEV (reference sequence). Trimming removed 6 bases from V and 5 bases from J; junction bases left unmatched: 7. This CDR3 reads CASRGTVRDNEQFF. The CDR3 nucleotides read TGTGCCAGCAGGGGGACAGTTCGGGACAATGAGCAGTTCTTC.

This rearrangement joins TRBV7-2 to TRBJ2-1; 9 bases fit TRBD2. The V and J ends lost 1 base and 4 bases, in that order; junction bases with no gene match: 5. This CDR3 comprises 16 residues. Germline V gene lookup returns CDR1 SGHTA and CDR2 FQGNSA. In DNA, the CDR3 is TGTGCCAGCAGCTTAGGACGTCTAGCGGGGTACAATGAGCAGTTCTTC. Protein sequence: CASSLGRLAGYNEQFF.

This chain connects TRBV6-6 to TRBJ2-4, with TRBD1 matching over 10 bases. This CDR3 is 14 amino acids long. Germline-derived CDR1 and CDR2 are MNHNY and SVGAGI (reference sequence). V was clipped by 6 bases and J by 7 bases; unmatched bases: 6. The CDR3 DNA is TGTGCCAGCAGGGGGACGGGACAGGGGAACATTCAGTACTTC. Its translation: CASRGTGQGNIQYF.

CDR3 bases: TGTGCCAGCAGTTACCAGGACAGCTCTGGAAACACCATATATTTT. Residues: CASSYQDSSGNTIYF. The V gene is TRBV6-5, the J gene TRBJ1-3, with a weak D call TRBD1 (6 bases). Germline V lookup: CDR1 MNHEY, CDR2 SVGAGI. The CDR3 spans 15 residues. The ends were cut back, 2 bases at V and 0 bases at J, with 8 bases in the middle.

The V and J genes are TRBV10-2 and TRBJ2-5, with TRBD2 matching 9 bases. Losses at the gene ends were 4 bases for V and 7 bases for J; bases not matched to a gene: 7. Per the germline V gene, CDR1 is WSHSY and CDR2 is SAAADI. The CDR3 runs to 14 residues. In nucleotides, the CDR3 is TGCGCCAGCAGTGTACGGGGGCGGGGGGGGACCCAGTACTTC. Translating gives CASSVRGRGGTQYF.

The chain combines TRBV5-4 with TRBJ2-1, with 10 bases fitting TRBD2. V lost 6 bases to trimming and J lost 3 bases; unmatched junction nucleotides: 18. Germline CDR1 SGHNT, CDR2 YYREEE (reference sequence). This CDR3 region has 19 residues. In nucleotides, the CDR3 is TGTGCCAGCACCCAAAAGGCGGCTAGCGGGAGAAAAGTCTACAATGAGCAGTTCTTC. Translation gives CASTQKAASGRKVYNEQFF. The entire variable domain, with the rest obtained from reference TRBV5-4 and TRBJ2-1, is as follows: ETGVTQSPTHLIKTRGQQVTLRCSSQSGHNTVSWYQQALGQGPQFIFQYYREEENGRGNFPPRFSGLQFPNYSSELNVNALELDDSALYLCASTQKAASGRKVYNEQFFGPGTRLTVL.

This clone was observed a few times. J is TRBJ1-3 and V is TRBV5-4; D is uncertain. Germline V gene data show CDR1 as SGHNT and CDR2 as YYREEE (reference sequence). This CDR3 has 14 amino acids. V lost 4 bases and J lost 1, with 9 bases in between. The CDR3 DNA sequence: TGTGCCAGCAGCCTAGGGCGATCTGGAAACACCATATATTTT. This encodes CASSLGRSGNTIYF.